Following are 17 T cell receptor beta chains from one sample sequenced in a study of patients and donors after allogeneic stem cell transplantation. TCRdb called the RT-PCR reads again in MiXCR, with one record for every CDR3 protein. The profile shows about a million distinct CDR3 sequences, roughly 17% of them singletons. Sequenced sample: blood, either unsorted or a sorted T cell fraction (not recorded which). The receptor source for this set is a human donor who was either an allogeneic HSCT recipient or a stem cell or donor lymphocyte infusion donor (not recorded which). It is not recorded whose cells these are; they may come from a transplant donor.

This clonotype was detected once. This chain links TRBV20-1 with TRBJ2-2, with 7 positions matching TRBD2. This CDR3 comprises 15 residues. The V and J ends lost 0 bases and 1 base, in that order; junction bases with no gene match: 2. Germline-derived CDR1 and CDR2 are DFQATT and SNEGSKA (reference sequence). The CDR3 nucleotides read TGCAGTGCTAGAGAGGGGACTAAGAACACCGGGGAGCTGTTTTTT. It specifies CSAREGTKNTGELFF.

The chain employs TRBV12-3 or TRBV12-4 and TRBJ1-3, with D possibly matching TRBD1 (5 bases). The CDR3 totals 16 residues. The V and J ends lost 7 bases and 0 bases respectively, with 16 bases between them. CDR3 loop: CASNSPRAISGNTIYF. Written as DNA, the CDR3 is TGTGCCAGCAATTCCCCCAGGGCCATCTCTGGAAACACCATATATTTT.

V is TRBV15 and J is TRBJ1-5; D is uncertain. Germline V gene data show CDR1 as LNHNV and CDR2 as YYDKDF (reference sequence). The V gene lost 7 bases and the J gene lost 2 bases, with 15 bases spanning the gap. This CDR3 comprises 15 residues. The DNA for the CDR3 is TGTGCCACCACTTTTGGAGCGCGGGGCAATCAGCCCCAGCATTTT. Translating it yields CATTFGARGNQPQHF.

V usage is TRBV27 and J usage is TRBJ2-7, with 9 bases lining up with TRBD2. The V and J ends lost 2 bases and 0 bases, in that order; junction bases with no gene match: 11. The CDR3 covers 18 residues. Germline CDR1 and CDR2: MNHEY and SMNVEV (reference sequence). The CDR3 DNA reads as TGTGCCAGCAGTTTAGGTAGCGGGAGCGCTCAATTCTCCTACGAGCAGTACTTC. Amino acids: CASSLGSGSAQFSYEQYF.

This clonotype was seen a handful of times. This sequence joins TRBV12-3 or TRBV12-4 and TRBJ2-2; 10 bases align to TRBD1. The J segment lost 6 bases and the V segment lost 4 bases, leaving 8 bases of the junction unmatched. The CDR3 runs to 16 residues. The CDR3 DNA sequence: TGTGCCAGCAGTTCTATAGGACAGGGGGATGCCGGGGAGCTGTTTTTT. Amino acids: CASSSIGQGDAGELFF.

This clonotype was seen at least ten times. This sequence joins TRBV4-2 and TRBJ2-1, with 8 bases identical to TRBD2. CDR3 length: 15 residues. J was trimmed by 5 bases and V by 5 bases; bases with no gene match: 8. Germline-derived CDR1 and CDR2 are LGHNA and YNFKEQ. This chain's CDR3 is CASSAGLGDDNEQFF. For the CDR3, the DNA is TGTGCCAGCAGCGCGGGACTAGGGGACGACAATGAGCAGTTCTTC.

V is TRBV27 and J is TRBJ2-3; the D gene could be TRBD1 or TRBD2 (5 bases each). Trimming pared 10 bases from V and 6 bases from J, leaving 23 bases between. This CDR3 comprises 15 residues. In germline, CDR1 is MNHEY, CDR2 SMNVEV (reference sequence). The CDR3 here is CANSPIRDRADTQYF. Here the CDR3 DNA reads TGTGCCAACTCACCAATCCGGGACCGAGCTGATACGCAGTATTTT.

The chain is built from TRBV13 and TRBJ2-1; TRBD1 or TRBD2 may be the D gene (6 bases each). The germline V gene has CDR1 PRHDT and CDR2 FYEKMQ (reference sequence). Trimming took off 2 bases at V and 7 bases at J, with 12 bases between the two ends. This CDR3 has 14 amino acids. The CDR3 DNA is TGTGCCAGCAGCTTATATGGGGGGCTAAATGAGCAGTTCTTC. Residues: CASSLYGGLNEQFF.

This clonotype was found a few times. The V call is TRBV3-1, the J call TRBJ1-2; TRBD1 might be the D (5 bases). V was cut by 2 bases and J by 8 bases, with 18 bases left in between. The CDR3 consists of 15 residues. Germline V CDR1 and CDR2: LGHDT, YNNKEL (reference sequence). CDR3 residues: CASSQHNRDRVGYTF. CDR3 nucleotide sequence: TGTGCCAGCAGCCAACACAACCGGGACCGGGTAGGCTACACCTTC.

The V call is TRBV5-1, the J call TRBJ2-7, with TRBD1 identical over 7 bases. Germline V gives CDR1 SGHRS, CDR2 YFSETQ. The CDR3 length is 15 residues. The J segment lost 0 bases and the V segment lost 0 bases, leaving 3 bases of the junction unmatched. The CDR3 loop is CASSLGGQFSYEQYF. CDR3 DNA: TGCGCCAGCAGCTTGGGGGGACAGTTCTCCTACGAGCAGTACTTC. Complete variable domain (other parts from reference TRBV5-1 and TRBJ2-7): KAGVTQTPRYLIKTRGQQVTLSCSPISGHRSVSWYQQTPGQGLQFLFEYFSETQRNKGNFPGRFSGRQFSNSRSEMNVSTLELGDSALYLCASSLGGQFSYEQYFGPGTRLTVT.

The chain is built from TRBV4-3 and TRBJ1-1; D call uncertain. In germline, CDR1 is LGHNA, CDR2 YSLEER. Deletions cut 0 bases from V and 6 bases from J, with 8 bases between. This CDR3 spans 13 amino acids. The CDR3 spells CASSQDDRAEAFF. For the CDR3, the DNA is TGCGCCAGCAGCCAAGACGATAGGGCTGAAGCTTTCTTT.

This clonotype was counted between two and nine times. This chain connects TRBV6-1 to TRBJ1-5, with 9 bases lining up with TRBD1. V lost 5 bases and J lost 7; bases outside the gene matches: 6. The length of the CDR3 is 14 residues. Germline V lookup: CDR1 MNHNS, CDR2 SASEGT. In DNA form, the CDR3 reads TGTGCCAGCAGTACCGGGACAGGGTTGCAGCCCCAGCATTTT. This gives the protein CASSTGTGLQPQHF.

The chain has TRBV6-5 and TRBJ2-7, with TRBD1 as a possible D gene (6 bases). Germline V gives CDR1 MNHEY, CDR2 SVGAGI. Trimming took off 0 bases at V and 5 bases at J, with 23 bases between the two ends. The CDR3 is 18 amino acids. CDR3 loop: CASSYSSLRRTDKHEQYF. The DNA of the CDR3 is TGTGCCAGCAGTTACTCGAGTTTGCGCCGGACAGATAAGCACGAGCAGTACTTC.

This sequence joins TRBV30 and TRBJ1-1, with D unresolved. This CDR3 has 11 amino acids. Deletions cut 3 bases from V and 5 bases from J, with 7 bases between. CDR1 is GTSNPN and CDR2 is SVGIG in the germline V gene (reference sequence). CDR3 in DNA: TGTGCCTGGAGACCCAGGACTGAAGCTTTCTTT. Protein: CAWRPRTEAFF.

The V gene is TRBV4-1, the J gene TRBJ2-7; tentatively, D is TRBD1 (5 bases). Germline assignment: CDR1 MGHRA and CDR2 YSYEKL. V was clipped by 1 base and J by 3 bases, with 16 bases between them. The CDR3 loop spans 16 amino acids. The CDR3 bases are TGCGCCAGCAGCCAAGGAACTGACCTAGGGGTCTACGAGCAGTACTTC. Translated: CASSQGTDLGVYEQYF.

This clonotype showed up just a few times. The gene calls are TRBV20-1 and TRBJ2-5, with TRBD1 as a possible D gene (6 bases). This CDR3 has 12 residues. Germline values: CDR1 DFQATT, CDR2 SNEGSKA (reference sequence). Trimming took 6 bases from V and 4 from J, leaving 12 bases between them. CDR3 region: CSAQWGRETQYF. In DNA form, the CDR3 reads TGCAGTGCCCAATGGGGGCGAGAGACCCAGTACTTC.

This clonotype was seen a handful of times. The DNA for the CDR3 is TGCGCCAGCTCCCACTCGTTGCCAGGAAGGATCCAAGAGACCCAGTACTTC. It translates to CASSHSLPGRIQETQYF. This rearrangement joins TRBV5-1 to TRBJ2-5; D remains unclear. The V end was cut by 7 bases, the J end by 1 base, with 23 bases between. Germline CDR1 reads SGHRS; CDR2 reads YFSETQ. The CDR3 runs 17 residues. The variable domain in full, with the rest retrieved from reference TRBV5-1 and TRBJ2-5, is KAGVTQTPRYLIKTRGQQVTLSCSPISGHRSVSWYQQTPGQGLQFLFEYFSETQRNKGNFPGRFSGRQFSNSRSEMNVSTLELGDSALYLCASSHSLPGRIQETQYFGPGTRLLVL.